This T cell receptor beta chain was sequenced during a study of blood T cell repertoires in COVID-19. Overall study context: COVID-19 samples, acute and convalescent, were from the United States, Italy and Spain. PBMCs, B-cell-depleted T cells, or T cells were the source of the cDNA or gDNA that made up the material.

This clone was seen a few times. Authors' processing steps: By means of reference gene primer amplification, nucleated cell counts were estimated. Data came from immunoSEQ multiplex PCR; TCRdb stores just in-frame clones and leaves some out. From that table come the V and J calls and clone size; the DNA was used to work out D and trimming. Among some 80,000 clones, under 90% were seen once, and the ten largest hold 44%. This CDR3 spans 14 amino acids. V lost 7 bases and J lost 6; bases outside the gene matches: 8. Germline CDR1 is SNHLY and CDR2 is FYNNEI. This rearrangement joins TRBV2 to TRBJ2-7; 11 bases match TRBD2. The source of this sequence is a man older than 75 with acute or convalescent COVID-19. The material sequenced was peripheral blood. CDR3 in amino acids: CASKLAGAPSEQYF. The CDR3 region has the DNA TGTGCCAGCAAACTAGCGGGAGCCCCAAGCGAGCAGTACTTC.